The TCR beta chain described here comes from a study of T-cell memory formation after mild COVID-19. For the study at large: TCR clustering was largely donor specific. Regarding the study as a whole: Mainly CM and EM harbored the contracting CD4+ clones; mainly EMRA harbored the CD8+ ones.

Via MiXCR, TCRdb re-called the 5' RACE reads, giving one row per CDR3 protein. This table holds a few hundred thousand distinct CDR3 sequences, about 20% found once. This clonotype occurred a few times. The target antigen is unknown. V was clipped by 2 bases and J by 4 bases, with 14 bases between them. The CDR3 is made up of 15 amino acids. From germline, CDR1 is SNHLY and CDR2 FYNNEI. The receptor's source is a man between 18 and 35 years old who had mild COVID-19 (a few samples of this study predate the infection). Cell type and time point are not known. This chain uses TRBV2 with TRBJ2-5; D perhaps matches TRBD2 (7 bases). The material sequenced was PBMCs or a T cell subset sorted from them (not recorded which). Here the CDR3 reads CASSEMGGGRETQYF. The CDR3 bases are TGTGCCAGCAGTGAAATGGGGGGGGGCCGAGAGACCCAGTACTTC.